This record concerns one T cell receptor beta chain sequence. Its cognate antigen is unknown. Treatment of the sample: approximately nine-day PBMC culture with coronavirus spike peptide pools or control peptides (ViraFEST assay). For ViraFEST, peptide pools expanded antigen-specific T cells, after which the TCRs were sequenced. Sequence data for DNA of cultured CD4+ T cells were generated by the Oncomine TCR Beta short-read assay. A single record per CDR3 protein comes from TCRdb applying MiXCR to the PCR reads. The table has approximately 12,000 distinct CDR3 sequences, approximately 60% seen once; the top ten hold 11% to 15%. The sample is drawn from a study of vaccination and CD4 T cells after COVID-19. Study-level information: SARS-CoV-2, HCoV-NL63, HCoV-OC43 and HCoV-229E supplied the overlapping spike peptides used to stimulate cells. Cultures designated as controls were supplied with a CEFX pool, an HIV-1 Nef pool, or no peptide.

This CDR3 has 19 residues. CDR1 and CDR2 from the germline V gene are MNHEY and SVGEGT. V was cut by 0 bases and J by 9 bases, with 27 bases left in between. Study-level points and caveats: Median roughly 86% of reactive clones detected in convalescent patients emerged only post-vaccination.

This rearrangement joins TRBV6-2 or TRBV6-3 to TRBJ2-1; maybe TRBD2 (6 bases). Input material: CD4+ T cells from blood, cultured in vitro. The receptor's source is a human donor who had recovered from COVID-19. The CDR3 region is CASSYSSTAGRLTGGEQFF. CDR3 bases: TGTGCCAGCAGTTACTCGAGTACGGCGGGGCGCCTCACGGGCGGTGAGCAGTTCTTC.